Reported below is one T cell receptor beta chain. Its matching antigen is unknown. The germline V and J ends were trimmed by 4 bases and 3 bases, with 6 bases remaining between them. Germline V lookup: CDR1 SGHRS, CDR2 YFSETQ. This CDR3 has 12 amino acids. This sample stems from a study of CD8 T cells in ankylosing spondylitis. General study points: What seemed typical of ankylosing spondylitis blood was a TCR beta motif built from about 8 highly homologous variants. Disease-associated clonotypes exhibited CD8+ identity and were relatively infrequent in peripheral blood.

Via MiXCR, TCRdb re-called the 5' RACE reads, giving one row per CDR3 protein. Of approximately 500,000 distinct CDR3 sequences detected, about an eighth appear once; the ten largest clones hold approximately 7%. The chain couples TRBV5-1 to TRBJ2-3, with D unclear. This receptor was taken from a male donor with ankylosing spondylitis. The sequenced material came from blood, either unsorted or a sorted T cell fraction (not recorded which). The CDR3 loop reads CASSNDTDTQYF. For the CDR3, the DNA is TGCGCCAGCAGCAACGATACAGATACGCAGTATTTT.